One and the same sample provided the 32 T cell receptor beta chains below, sequenced in a study of blood T cell repertoires in COVID-19. TCRdb's table, derived via immunoSEQ multiplex PCR, lists solely in-frame clones and lacks some. The table includes about 150,000 clones, more than 75% detected once. The sample was peripheral blood. Source of these receptors: a human donor with acute or convalescent COVID-19. The donor label of this sample is uncertain.

The gene calls are TRBV7-2 and TRBJ2-4; no definite D call. The germline V and J ends were trimmed by 1 base and 0 bases, with 7 bases remaining between them. The CDR3 sequence is 15 residues long. Looked up from germline, CDR1 is SGHTA and CDR2 is FQGNSA. The CDR3 reads CASSLVWLAKNIQYF. The DNA of the CDR3 is TGTGCCAGCAGCTTAGTTTGGCTAGCCAAAAACATTCAGTACTTC.

This clone has only one observation. This chain uses TRBV2 with TRBJ1-2; TRBD1 matches at 8 bases. V was clipped by 2 bases and J by 7 bases; unmatched bases: 6. This CDR3 is 14 amino acids long. Germline V gene lookup returns CDR1 SNHLY and CDR2 FYNNEI. CDR3 amino acids: CASSESTQGGGYTF. DNA for the CDR3: TGTGCCAGCAGTGAATCGACACAGGGGGGTGGCTACACCTTC.

The V gene is TRBV20-1, the J gene TRBJ2-7; 7 bases map to TRBD1. CDR3 length equals 11 residues. V was pared by 6 bases and J by 4 bases, with 3 bases of the junction left unmatched. The V gene's germline CDR1 is DFQATT and CDR2 SNEGSKA (reference sequence). This chain's CDR3 is CSAVQGYEQYF. In DNA, the CDR3 is TGCAGTGCAGTACAGGGGTACGAGCAGTACTTC.

CDR3 sequence: CATSRDGTNSPLHF. In DNA form, the CDR3 reads TGTGCCACCAGCAGAGATGGGACAAATTCACCCCTCCACTTT. V and J are TRBV15 and TRBJ1-6, with D tentatively TRBD1 (6 bases). The germline gives CDR1 LNHNV, CDR2 YYDKDF (reference sequence). V was shortened by 0 bases and J by 7 bases, with 7 bases between the two germline ends. The CDR3 contains 14 residues. Full variable domain (outside the CDR3, taken from reference TRBV15 and TRBJ1-6): DAMVIQNPRYQVTQFGKPVTLSCSQTLNHNVMYWYQQKSSQAPKLLFHYYDKDFNNEADTPDNFQSRRPNTSFCFLDIRSPGLGDTAMYLCATSRDGTNSPLHFGNGTRLTVT.

The chain links TRBV5-1 to TRBJ2-1, with TRBD2 matching 11 bases. The trim removed 0 bases at V and 5 bases at J, leaving 4 bases unmatched. Germline CDR1 and CDR2: SGHRS and YFSETQ. This CDR3 has 16 amino acids. This CDR3 reads CASSLVSGGAHNEQFF. CDR3 in DNA: TGCGCCAGCAGCTTGGTTAGCGGGGGGGCCCACAATGAGCAGTTCTTC.

J is TRBJ2-2 and V is TRBV6-5; possible D gene TRBD2, 5 bases. This CDR3 region has 15 residues. The V gene's germline CDR1 is MNHEY and CDR2 SVGAGI. Trimming removed 6 bases at V and 1 base at J, with 12 bases between. This CDR3 is CASRRVQLNTGELFF. As DNA, the CDR3 is TGTGCCAGCAGGAGGGTACAGCTGAACACCGGGGAGCTGTTTTTT.

The chain links TRBV5-5 to TRBJ2-2, with 10 bases that match TRBD2. This CDR3 spans 16 amino acids. The J segment lost 3 bases and the V segment lost 0 bases, leaving 2 bases of the junction unmatched. The V gene's germline CDR1 is SGHKS and CDR2 YYEKEE (reference sequence). CDR3 sequence: CASSLGLAGYTGELFF. In DNA form, the CDR3 reads TGTGCCAGCAGCTTGGGACTAGCGGGTTACACCGGGGAGCTGTTTTTT.

The V and J genes are TRBV7-8 and TRBJ2-2; the match to TRBD2 covers 11 bases. The ends lost 4 bases at V and 1 base at J; junction bases unmatched: 2. The CDR3 is 16 residues long. The V gene's germline CDR1 is SGHVS and CDR2 FQNEAQ. This CDR3 is CASSSGTSGNTGELFF. Written as DNA, the CDR3 is TGTGCCAGCAGCTCGGGGACTAGCGGGAACACCGGGGAGCTGTTTTTT.

This chain links TRBV5-1 with TRBJ1-2, with D perhaps matching TRBD1 (6 bases). The germline V gene has CDR1 SGHRS and CDR2 YFSETQ. This CDR3 region has 17 residues. Deletions cut 2 bases from V and 6 bases from J, with 23 bases between. CDR3 DNA: TGCGCCAGCAGCTTTAACCAACAGGGATCGGGGGGTAATGGCTACACCTTC. Its translation is CASSFNQQGSGGNGYTF. Full variable domain (rest looked up from reference TRBV5-1 and TRBJ1-2): KAGVTQTPRYLIKTRGQQVTLSCSPISGHRSVSWYQQTPGQGLQFLFEYFSETQRNKGNFPGRFSGRQFSNSRSEMNVSTLELGDSALYLCASSFNQQGSGGNGYTFGSGTRLTVV.

The chain links TRBV19 to TRBJ1-5; D ambiguous. The CDR3 totals 16 residues. V lost 5 bases to trimming and J lost 5 bases, with 19 bases between them. The germline CDR1 and CDR2 sequences are LNHDA and SQIVND (reference sequence). In DNA, the CDR3 is TGTGCCAGTAGTGTCGCCCTGAGCCACCTTGATCAGCCCCAGCATTTT. Translation gives CASSVALSHLDQPQHF.

The chain uses TRBV29-1 and TRBJ1-3; tentative D call: TRBD1 (5 bases). The CDR3 consists of 12 residues. From germline, CDR1 is SQVTM and CDR2 ANQGSEA. V lost 6 bases to trimming and J lost 8 bases, with 14 bases between them. The CDR3 protein is CSVQTDSDTIYF. The CDR3 nucleotides are TGCAGCGTCCAGACCGACAGCGACACCATATATTTT.

The rearrangement uses TRBV7-2 and TRBJ1-1, with TRBD1 matching over 7 bases. The CDR3 is made up of 14 amino acids. Unmatched junction bases numbered 3, after V lost 3 bases and J lost 2 bases. CDR1 is SGHTA and CDR2 is FQGNSA in the germline V gene. The CDR3 spells CASSFDRENTEAFF. For the CDR3, the DNA is TGTGCCAGCAGCTTCGACAGGGAAAACACTGAAGCTTTCTTT.

This chain links TRBV9 with TRBJ1-4; perhaps TRBD1 as D (5 bases). The length of the CDR3 is 16 residues. CDR1 is SGDLS and CDR2 is YYNGEE in the germline V gene. Deletions cut 0 bases from V and 3 bases from J, with 12 bases between. CDR3: CASSVASGEANEKLFF. The CDR3 DNA reads as TGTGCCAGCAGCGTAGCGTCGGGGGAGGCTAATGAAAAACTGTTTTTT.

The chain joins TRBV18 to TRBJ2-7; D remains ambiguous. Germline CDR1 and CDR2: KGHSH and LQKENI. Trimming stripped 2 bases from V and 3 bases from J, with 11 bases between. The CDR3 covers 14 residues. The CDR3 coding sequence is TGTGCCAGCTCACCAGGTGTGGGCTACTACGAGCAGTACTTC. Amino acid sequence: CASSPGVGYYEQYF.

This chain uses TRBV11-2 with TRBJ2-3; D uncertain. Germline V gene sequence: CDR1 SGHAT, CDR2 FQNNGV. This CDR3 is built from 16 residues. Deletions cut 1 base from V and 0 bases from J, with 11 bases between. The CDR3 DNA reads as TGTGCCAGCAGCTTAGGTTCAGGTTATAGCACAGATACGCAGTATTTT. Its translation is CASSLGSGYSTDTQYF.

The chain carries TRBV7-8 and TRBJ1-1; D possibly corresponds to TRBD1 (6 bases). The CDR3 is 14 amino acids. The ends were cut back, 1 base at V and 4 bases at J, with 10 bases in the middle. CDR1 is SGHVS, CDR2 FQNEAQ, per germline. Written as DNA, the CDR3 is TGTGCCAGCAGCTTAGACAGGGCGGTCACTGAAGCTTTCTTT. Protein: CASSLDRAVTEAFF.

J is TRBJ1-2 and V is TRBV6-1; 9 nucleotides agree with TRBD1. Germline V CDR1 and CDR2: MNHNS, SASEGT. V was clipped by 0 bases and J by 8 bases; unmatched bases: 7. This CDR3 spans 15 amino acids. DNA of the CDR3: TGTGCCAGCAGTGAAGCGCTAACAGGGGGCTGGGGCTACACCTTC. It translates to CASSEALTGGWGYTF.

This clone appeared a few times. This rearrangement joins TRBV4-1 to TRBJ1-2; TRBD1 aligns across 7 bases. Germline V gives CDR1 MGHRA, CDR2 YSYEKL. With 0 bases clipped from V and 2 bases from J, the junction kept 3 bases outside the gene matches. CDR3 length: 15 residues. CDR3 DNA: TGCGCCAGCAGCCAAGATGGACAGGTGAACTATGGCTACACCTTC. Translation gives CASSQDGQVNYGYTF.

This clone was seen a few times. The chain couples TRBV19 to TRBJ1-2; D is perhaps TRBD1 (6 bases). This CDR3 spans 12 amino acids. The germline V gene encodes CDR1 LNHDA and CDR2 SQIVND (reference sequence). V gave up 7 bases and J gave up 7 bases, with 13 bases separating them. CDR3 nucleotides: TGTGCCAGTACCAACAGGGTTGGTGGCTACACCTTC. Its protein is CASTNRVGGYTF. The full variable domain, its missing parts supplied by reference TRBV19 and TRBJ1-2, is DGGITQSPKYLFRKEGQNVTLSCEQNLNHDAMYWYRQDPGQGLRLIYYSQIVNDFQKGDIAEGYSVSREKKESFPLTVTSAQKNPTAFYLCASTNRVGGYTFGSGTRLTVV.

V gene TRBV18 combines with J gene TRBJ2-5; D might be TRBD1 (6 bases). This CDR3 region has 15 residues. Trimming removed 6 bases from V and 3 bases from J, with 17 bases in between. Germline V gene lookup returns CDR1 KGHSH and CDR2 LQKENI. CDR3 in DNA: TGTGCCAGCTCCCGCGTCCCGGGACACGAAGAGACCCAGTACTTC. Residues: CASSRVPGHEETQYF. Full variable domain (remainder filled in from reference TRBV18 and TRBJ2-5): NAGVMQNPRHLVRRRGQEARLRCSPMKGHSHVYWYRQLPEEGLKFMVYLQKENIIDESGMPKERFSAEFPKEGPSILRIQQVVRGDSAAYFCASSRVPGHEETQYFGPGTRLLVL.

The chain has TRBV2 and TRBJ2-2; D possibly corresponds to TRBD1 (6 bases). The ends were cut back, 9 bases at V and 2 bases at J, with 16 bases in the middle. CDR1 and CDR2 (germline): SNHLY, FYNNEI. The CDR3 length is 15 residues. The CDR3 region has the DNA TGTGCCAGTCGTGTGGGGGCCGCCAACACCGGGGAGCTGTTTTTT. Translation gives CASRVGAANTGELFF. The full variable domain, its missing parts supplied by reference TRBV2 and TRBJ2-2, is EPEVTQTPSHQVTQMGQEVILRCVPISNHLYFYWYRQILGQKVEFLVSFYNNEISEKSEIFDDQFSVERPDGSNFTLKIRSTKLEDSAMYFCASRVGAANTGELFFGEGSRLTVL.

The rearrangement uses TRBV6-5 and TRBJ1-1, with a possible D match to TRBD1 (6 bases). V was pared by 0 bases and J by 1 base, with 9 bases between. Germline assignment: CDR1 MNHEY and CDR2 SVGAGI. The CDR3 has 15 residues. CDR3 loop: CASSYSNRENTEAFF. The CDR3 DNA is TGTGCCAGCAGTTACTCTAACAGGGAGAACACTGAAGCTTTCTTT.

The gene calls are TRBV7-9 and TRBJ2-5; possibly TRBD1 for D (6 bases). The CDR3 runs to 14 residues. V lost 5 bases to trimming and J lost 5 bases, with 15 bases between them. Germline V gene sequence: CDR1 SEHNR, CDR2 FQNEAQ (reference sequence). CDR3 protein: CASSPGQNRETQYF. The CDR3 region has the DNA TGTGCCAGCAGCCCCGGACAGAACAGGGAGACCCAGTACTTC. Drawing the rest from reference TRBV7-9 and TRBJ2-5, the complete variable domain is DTGVSQNPRHKITKRGQNVTFRCDPISEHNRLYWYRQTLGQGPEFLTYFQNEAQLEKSRLLSDRFSAERPKGSFSTLEIQRTEQGDSAMYLCASSPGQNRETQYFGPGTRLLVL.

The genes are TRBV7-2 and TRBJ2-1, with a tentative D call TRBD1 (6 bases). V was cut by 2 bases and J by 6 bases, with 14 bases left in between. This CDR3 contains 15 residues. Germline lookup yields CDR1 SGHTA and CDR2 FQGNSA. The CDR3 loop reads CASSLPLTGGNEQFF. The DNA of the CDR3 is TGTGCCAGCAGCTTACCGCTGACAGGAGGCAATGAGCAGTTCTTC.

The V and J genes are TRBV2 and TRBJ2-7; D is ambiguous. V was cut by 7 bases and J by 2 bases, with 15 bases left in between. Per the germline V gene, CDR1 is SNHLY and CDR2 is FYNNEI. The length of the CDR3 is 14 residues. Written as DNA, the CDR3 is TGTGCCAGCACCCCCCCAAGCGTACCCTACGAGCAGTACTTC. The encoded protein is CASTPPSVPYEQYF.

The genes are TRBV30 and TRBJ1-1; D unclear. The germline CDR1 and CDR2 sequences are GTSNPN and SVGIG (reference sequence). This CDR3 is 17 amino acids long. V lost 0 bases and J 3 bases, leaving 20 bases between the germline ends. The CDR3 DNA reads TGTGCCTGGAGTGTACGGTTAAAAAGACCCCGGGACACTGAAGCTTTCTTT. This translates into CAWSVRLKRPRDTEAFF.

This clone was seen many times. The J gene is TRBJ1-1, the V gene TRBV5-1; no clear D gene. Looked up from germline, CDR1 is SGHRS and CDR2 is YFSETQ. V was clipped by 4 bases and J by 1 base, with 8 bases between them. CDR3 length: 13 amino acids. The CDR3 sequence is CASSTGRNTEAFF. The CDR3, as DNA: TGCGCCAGCAGCACGGGTCGGAACACTGAAGCTTTCTTT.

The V and J genes are TRBV6-5 and TRBJ1-2; D not certain. This CDR3 region has 15 residues. Trimming stripped 0 bases from V and 8 bases from J, with 16 bases between. Germline V gene lookup returns CDR1 MNHEY and CDR2 SVGAGI. As DNA, the CDR3 is TGTGCCAGCAGTTACTCGAAGAACAGCCCAGGCGGCTACACCTTC. The encoded protein is CASSYSKNSPGGYTF.

The CDR3 region is CASSQGSGQTYEQYF. CDR3 sequence (DNA): TGCGCCAGCAGCCAAGGAAGCGGGCAAACCTACGAGCAGTACTTC. The V gene is TRBV4-3, the J gene TRBJ2-7; D may be TRBD2 (6 bases). Germline assignment: CDR1 LGHNA and CDR2 YSLEER. This CDR3 has 15 residues. V shed 1 base and J shed 2 bases, with 12 bases lying between them.

The J gene is TRBJ1-2, the V gene TRBV6-9; D gene uncertain. V lost 4 bases and J lost 6, with 18 bases in between. The CDR3 is 15 amino acids. The germline CDR1 and CDR2 sequences are MNHGY and SVAAGI. This CDR3 reads CASSSDGSRRNGYTF. DNA of the CDR3: TGTGCCAGCAGTTCCGACGGTTCCCGGAGGAATGGCTACACCTTC.

V is TRBV7-2 and J is TRBJ1-1; TRBD1 agrees at 7 bases. The ends lost 5 bases at V and 5 bases at J; junction bases unmatched: 5. CDR3 length: 13 amino acids. The germline V gene encodes CDR1 SGHTA and CDR2 FQGNSA. The CDR3 DNA is TGTGCCAGCAGCCTGACAGGGAGAACTGAAGCTTTCTTT. Translation gives CASSLTGRTEAFF.

This clone is medium-sized by share. V usage is TRBV10-3 and J usage is TRBJ1-2, with a tentative D call TRBD1 (6 bases). Trimming removed 0 bases at V and 3 bases at J, with 8 bases between. Germline CDR1 ENHRY, CDR2 SYGVKD. CDR3 length: 14 amino acids. CDR3 DNA sequence: TGTGCCATCAGTGAGTCGAGGGGGTACTATGGCTACACCTTC. Protein product: CAISESRGYYGYTF.